This T cell receptor (beta chain) comes out of a study of cytomegalovirus exposure and HLA in healthy donors. Study-level findings and limits: Certain sequence variants were highly shared and formed a cluster, and this cluster was likely a sequencing artifact.

This CDR3 is 17 amino acids long. V lost 3 bases to trimming and J lost 2 bases, with 16 bases between them. The germline V gene has CDR1 KGHSH and CDR2 LQKENI. This PCR relied on a set of 60 Vbeta primers and 13 Jbeta primers. The repertoire was sequenced with immunoSEQ multiplex PCR; TCRdb's copy has only in-frame clones and lacks some. Of some 190,000 clones in the sample, more than 70% are singletons; the top ten hold about 4.6%. It was healthy bone marrow donors who served as donors. Though probably carrying unrecorded immune exposures, donors were nominally healthy at sampling. Regarding this clone: No antigen is known for it.

The rearrangement uses TRBV18 and TRBJ1-4; D gene uncertain. Sequences were obtained from PBMCs. This TCR came from a man aged 25 to 45 in good health and CMV-seropositive. The CDR3 DNA follows: TGTGCCAGCTCACCCCCCGGTTGGGCGGGGACTAATGAAAAACTGTTTTTT. Residues: CASSPPGWAGTNEKLFF. Combining the CDR3 with reference TRBV18 and TRBJ1-4 gives the whole variable domain NAGVMQNPRHLVRRRGQEARLRCSPMKGHSHVYWYRQLPEEGLKFMVYLQKENIIDESGMPKERFSAEFPKEGPSILRIQQVVRGDSAAYFCASSPPGWAGTNEKLFFGSGTQLSVL.